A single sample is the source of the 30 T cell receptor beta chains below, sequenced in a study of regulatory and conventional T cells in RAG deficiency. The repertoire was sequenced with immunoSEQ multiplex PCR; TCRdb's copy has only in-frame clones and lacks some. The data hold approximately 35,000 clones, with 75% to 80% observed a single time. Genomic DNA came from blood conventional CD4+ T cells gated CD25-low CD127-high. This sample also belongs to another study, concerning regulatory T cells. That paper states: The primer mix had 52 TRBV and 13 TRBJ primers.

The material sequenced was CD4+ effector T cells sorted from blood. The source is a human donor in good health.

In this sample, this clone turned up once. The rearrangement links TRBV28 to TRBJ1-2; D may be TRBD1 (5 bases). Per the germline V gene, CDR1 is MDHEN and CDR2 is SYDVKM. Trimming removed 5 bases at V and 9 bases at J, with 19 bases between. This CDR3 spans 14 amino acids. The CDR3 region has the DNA TGTGCCAGCAGTGCGGGACCACTTCGTTCACGCTACACCTTC. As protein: CASSAGPLRSRYTF.

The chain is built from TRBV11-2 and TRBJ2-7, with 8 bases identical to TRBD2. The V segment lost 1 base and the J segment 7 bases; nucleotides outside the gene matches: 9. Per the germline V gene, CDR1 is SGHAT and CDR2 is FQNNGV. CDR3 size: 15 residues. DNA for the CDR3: TGTGCCAGCAGCTTAGTTGTCCAGCGGGGGCGGGAGCAGTACTTC. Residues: CASSLVVQRGREQYF.

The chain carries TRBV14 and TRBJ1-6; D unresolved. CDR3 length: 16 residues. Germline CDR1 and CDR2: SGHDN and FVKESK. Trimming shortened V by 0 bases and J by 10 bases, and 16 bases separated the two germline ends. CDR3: CASSQDQAASGSPLHF. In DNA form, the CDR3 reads TGTGCCAGCAGCCAAGATCAGGCGGCGTCTGGATCACCCCTCCACTTT.

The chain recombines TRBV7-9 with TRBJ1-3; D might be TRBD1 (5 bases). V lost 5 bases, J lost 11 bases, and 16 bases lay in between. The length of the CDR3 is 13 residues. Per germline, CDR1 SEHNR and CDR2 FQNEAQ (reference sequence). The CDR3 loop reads CASSPRARGSIYF. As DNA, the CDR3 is TGTGCCAGCAGCCCCAGGGCCCGCGGGTCCATATATTTT.

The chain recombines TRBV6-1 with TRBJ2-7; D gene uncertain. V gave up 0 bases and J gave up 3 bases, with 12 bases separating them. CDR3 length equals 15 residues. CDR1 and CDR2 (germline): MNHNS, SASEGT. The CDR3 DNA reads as TGTGCCAGCAGTGAAGCAAGCCAGGTCCACTACGAGCAGTACTTC. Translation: CASSEASQVHYEQYF.

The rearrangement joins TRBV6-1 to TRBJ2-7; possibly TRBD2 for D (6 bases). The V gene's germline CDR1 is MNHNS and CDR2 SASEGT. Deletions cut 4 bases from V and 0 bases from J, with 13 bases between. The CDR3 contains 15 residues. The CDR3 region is CASSGRRGPSYEQYF. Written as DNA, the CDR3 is TGTGCCAGCAGTGGTCGGAGGGGCCCCTCCTACGAGCAGTACTTC.

The CDR3 reads CASSQPGYTEAFF. In DNA form, the CDR3 reads TGTGCCAGCAGCCAACCAGGATACACTGAAGCTTTCTTT. The rearrangement uses TRBV4-2 and TRBJ1-1; D is unresolved. CDR1 is LGHNA and CDR2 is YNFKEQ in the germline V gene. The length of the CDR3 is 13 residues. V shed 2 bases and J shed 3 bases, with 7 bases lying between them.

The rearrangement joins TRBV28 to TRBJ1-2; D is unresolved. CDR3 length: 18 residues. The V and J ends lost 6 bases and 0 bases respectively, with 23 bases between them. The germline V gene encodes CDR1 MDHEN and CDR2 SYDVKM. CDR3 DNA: TGTGCCAGCAGCCACCCTCCCCGGGCATCCTTAGCTAACTATGGCTACACCTTC. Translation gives CASSHPPRASLANYGYTF.

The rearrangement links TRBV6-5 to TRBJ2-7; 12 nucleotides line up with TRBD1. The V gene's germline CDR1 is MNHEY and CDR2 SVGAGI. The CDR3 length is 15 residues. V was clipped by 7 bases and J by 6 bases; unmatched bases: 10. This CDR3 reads CASTRSGTGGSEQYF. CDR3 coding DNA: TGTGCCAGCACGCGATCCGGGACAGGGGGCTCCGAGCAGTACTTC.

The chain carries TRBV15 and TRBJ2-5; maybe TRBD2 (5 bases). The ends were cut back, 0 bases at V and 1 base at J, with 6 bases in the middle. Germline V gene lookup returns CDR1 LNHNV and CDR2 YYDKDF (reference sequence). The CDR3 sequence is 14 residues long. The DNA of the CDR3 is TGTGCCACCAGCAGAGACGGGGTCCAAGAGACCCAGTACTTC. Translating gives CATSRDGVQETQYF.

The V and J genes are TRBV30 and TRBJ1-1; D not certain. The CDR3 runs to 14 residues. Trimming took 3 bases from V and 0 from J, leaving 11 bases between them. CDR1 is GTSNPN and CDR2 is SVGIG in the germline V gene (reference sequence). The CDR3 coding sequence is TGTGCCTGGAGCGCCCGTTACATGAACACTGAAGCTTTCTTT. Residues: CAWSARYMNTEAFF. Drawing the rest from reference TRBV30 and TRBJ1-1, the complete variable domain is SQTIHQWPATLVQPVGSPLSLECTVEGTSNPNLYWYRQAAGRGLQLLFYSVGIGQISSEVPQNLSASRPQDRQFILSSKKLLLSDSGFYLCAWSARYMNTEAFFGQGTRLTVV.

The CDR3 sequence: CASSQYRVGEKLFF. The CDR3 coding sequence is TGTGCCAGCAGCCAATACAGGGTTGGTGAAAAACTGTTTTTT. The chain employs TRBV7-9 and TRBJ1-4; D possibly corresponds to TRBD1 (6 bases). CDR3 length equals 14 residues. V was cut by 5 bases and J by 7 bases, with 14 bases left in between. From germline, CDR1 is SEHNR and CDR2 FQNEAQ (reference sequence).

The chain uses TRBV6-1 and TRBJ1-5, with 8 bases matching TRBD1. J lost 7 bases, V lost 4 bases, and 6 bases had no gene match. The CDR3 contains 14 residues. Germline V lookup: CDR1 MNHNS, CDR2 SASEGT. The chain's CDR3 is CASSAPGGRQPQHF. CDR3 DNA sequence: TGTGCCAGCAGTGCCCCAGGGGGCCGGCAGCCCCAGCATTTT.

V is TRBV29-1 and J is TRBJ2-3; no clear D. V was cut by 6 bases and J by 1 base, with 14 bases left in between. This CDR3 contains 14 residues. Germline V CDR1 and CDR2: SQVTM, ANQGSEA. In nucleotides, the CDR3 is TGCAGCGTCTATCCTCCCTATCGCACAGATACGCAGTATTTT. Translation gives CSVYPPYRTDTQYF.

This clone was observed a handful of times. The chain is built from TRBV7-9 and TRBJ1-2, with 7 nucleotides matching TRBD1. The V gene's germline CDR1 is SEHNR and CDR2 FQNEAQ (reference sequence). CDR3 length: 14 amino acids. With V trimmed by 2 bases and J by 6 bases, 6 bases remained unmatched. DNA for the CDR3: TGTGCCAGCAGCTTACTTACCACAGGGGATGGCTACACCTTC. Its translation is CASSLLTTGDGYTF.

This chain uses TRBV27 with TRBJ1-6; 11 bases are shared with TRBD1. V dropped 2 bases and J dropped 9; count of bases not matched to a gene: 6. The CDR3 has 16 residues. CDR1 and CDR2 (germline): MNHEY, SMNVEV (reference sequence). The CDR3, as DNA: TGTGCCAGCAGTTTAAACGGACAGGGGGCGCCTTCACCCCTCCACTTT. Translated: CASSLNGQGAPSPLHF.

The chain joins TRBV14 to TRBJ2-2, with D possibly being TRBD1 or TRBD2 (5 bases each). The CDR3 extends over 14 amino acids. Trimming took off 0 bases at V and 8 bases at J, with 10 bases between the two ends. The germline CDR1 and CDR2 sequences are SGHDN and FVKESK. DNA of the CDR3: TGTGCCAGCAGCCAAGATAGAGGGGCAGGGGAGCTGTTTTTT. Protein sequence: CASSQDRGAGELFF.

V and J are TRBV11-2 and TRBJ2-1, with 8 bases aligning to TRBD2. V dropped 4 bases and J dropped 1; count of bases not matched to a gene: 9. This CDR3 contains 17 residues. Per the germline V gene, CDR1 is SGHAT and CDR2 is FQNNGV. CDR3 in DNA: TGTGCCAGCAGCTGGCTGGTAGCGGGGCGTTCCTACAATGAGCAGTTCTTC. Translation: CASSWLVAGRSYNEQFF.

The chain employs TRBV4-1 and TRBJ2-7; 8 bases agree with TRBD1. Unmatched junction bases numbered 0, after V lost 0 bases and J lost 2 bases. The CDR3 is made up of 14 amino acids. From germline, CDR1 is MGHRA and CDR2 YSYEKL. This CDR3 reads CASSQEDRAYEQYF. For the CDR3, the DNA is TGCGCCAGCAGCCAAGAGGACAGGGCCTACGAGCAGTACTTC.

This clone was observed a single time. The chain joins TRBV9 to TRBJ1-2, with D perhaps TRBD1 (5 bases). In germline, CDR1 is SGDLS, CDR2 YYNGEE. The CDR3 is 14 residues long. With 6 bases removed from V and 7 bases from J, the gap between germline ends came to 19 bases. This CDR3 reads CASNARSRVGGYTF. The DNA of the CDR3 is TGTGCCAGCAACGCCAGGAGCAGGGTTGGTGGCTACACCTTC.

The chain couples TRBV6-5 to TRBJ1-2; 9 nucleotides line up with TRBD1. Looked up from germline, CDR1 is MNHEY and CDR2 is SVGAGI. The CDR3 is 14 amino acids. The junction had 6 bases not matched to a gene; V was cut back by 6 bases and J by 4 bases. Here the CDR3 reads CASSRTGVGYGYTF. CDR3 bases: TGTGCCAGCAGCCGGACAGGGGTTGGCTATGGCTACACCTTC.

The DNA for the CDR3 is TGTGCCTGGAGTGGAGGGGTGAACACTGAAGCTTTCTTT. Its translation is CAWSGGVNTEAFF. This chain uses TRBV30 with TRBJ1-1; TRBD1 might be the D (5 bases). This CDR3 has 13 amino acids. Per the germline V gene, CDR1 is GTSNPN and CDR2 is SVGIG (reference sequence). Between the trimmed V and J ends, which lost 1 base and 0 bases, there was a span of 6 bases.

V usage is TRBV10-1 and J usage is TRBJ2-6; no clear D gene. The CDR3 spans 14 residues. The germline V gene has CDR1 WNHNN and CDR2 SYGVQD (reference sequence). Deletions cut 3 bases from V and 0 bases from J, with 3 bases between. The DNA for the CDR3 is TGCGCCAGCAGTGACAGCTCTGGGGCCAACGTCCTGACTTTC. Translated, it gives CASSDSSGANVLTF.

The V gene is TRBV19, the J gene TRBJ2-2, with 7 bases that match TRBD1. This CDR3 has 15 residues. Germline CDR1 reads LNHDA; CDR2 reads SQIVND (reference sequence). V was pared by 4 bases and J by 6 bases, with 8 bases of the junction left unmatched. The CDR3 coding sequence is TGTGCCAGTAGTACAGAAGGGACAGCCTCCGGGGAGCTGTTTTTT. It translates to CASSTEGTASGELFF.

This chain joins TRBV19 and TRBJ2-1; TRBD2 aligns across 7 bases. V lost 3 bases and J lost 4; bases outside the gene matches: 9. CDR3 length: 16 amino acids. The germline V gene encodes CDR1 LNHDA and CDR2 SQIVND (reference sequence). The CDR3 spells CASSMAGRGVYNEQFF. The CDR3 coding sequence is TGTGCCAGTAGTATGGCAGGGAGGGGTGTTTACAATGAGCAGTTCTTC. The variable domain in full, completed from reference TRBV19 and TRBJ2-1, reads DGGITQSPKYLFRKEGQNVTLSCEQNLNHDAMYWYRQDPGQGLRLIYYSQIVNDFQKGDIAEGYSVSREKKESFPLTVTSAQKNPTAFYLCASSMAGRGVYNEQFFGPGTRLTVL.

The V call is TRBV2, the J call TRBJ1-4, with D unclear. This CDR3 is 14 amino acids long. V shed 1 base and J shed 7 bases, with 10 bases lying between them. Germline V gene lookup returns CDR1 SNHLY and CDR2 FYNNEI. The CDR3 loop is CASSEGARREKLFF. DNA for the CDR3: TGTGCCAGCAGTGAAGGGGCCAGGCGTGAAAAACTGTTTTTT.

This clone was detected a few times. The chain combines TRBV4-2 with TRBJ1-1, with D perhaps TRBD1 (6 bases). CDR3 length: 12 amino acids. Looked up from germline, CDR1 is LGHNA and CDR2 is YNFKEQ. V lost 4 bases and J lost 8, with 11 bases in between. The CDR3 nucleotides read TGTGCCAGCAGCCCCGACAGGATGGAAGCTTTCTTT. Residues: CASSPDRMEAFF.

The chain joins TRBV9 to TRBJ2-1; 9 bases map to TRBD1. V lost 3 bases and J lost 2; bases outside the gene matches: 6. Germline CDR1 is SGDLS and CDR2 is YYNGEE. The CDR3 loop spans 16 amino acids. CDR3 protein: CASSANRDRAYNEQFF. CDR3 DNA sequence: TGTGCCAGCAGCGCGAACCGGGACAGGGCCTACAATGAGCAGTTCTTC. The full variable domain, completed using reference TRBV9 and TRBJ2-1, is DSGVTQTPKHLITATGQRVTLRCSPRSGDLSVYWYQQSLDQGLQFLIQYYNGEERAKGNILERFSAQQFPDLHSELNLSSLELGDSALYFCASSANRDRAYNEQFFGPGTRLTVL.

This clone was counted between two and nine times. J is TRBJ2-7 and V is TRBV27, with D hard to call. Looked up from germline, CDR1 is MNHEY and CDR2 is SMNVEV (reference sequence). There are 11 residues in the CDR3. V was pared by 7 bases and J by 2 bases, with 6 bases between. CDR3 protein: CASKSTYEQYF. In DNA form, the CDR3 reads TGTGCCAGCAAGAGCACCTACGAGCAGTACTTC.

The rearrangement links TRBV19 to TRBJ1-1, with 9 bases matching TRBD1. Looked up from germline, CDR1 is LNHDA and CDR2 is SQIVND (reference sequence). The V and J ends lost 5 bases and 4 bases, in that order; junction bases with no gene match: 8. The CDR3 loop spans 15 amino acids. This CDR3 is CASSSQGAAGTEAFF. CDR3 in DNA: TGTGCCAGTAGTTCACAGGGGGCTGCGGGCACTGAAGCTTTCTTT. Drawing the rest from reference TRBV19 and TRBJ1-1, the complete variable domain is DGGITQSPKYLFRKEGQNVTLSCEQNLNHDAMYWYRQDPGQGLRLIYYSQIVNDFQKGDIAEGYSVSREKKESFPLTVTSAQKNPTAFYLCASSSQGAAGTEAFFGQGTRLTVV.